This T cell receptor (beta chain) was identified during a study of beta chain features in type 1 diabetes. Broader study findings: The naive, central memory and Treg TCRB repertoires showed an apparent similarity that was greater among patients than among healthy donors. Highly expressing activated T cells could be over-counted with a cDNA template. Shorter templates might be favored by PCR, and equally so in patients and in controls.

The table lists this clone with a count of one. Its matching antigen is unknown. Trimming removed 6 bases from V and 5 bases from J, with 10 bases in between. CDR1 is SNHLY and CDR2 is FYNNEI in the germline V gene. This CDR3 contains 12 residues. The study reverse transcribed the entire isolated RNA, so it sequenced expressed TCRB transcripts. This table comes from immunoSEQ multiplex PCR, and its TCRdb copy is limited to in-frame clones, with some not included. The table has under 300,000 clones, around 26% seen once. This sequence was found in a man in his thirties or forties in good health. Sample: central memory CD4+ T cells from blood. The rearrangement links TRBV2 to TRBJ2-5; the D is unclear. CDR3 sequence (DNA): TGTGCCAGCAGCCTGGAAACTGAGACCCAGTACTTC. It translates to CASSLETETQYF.